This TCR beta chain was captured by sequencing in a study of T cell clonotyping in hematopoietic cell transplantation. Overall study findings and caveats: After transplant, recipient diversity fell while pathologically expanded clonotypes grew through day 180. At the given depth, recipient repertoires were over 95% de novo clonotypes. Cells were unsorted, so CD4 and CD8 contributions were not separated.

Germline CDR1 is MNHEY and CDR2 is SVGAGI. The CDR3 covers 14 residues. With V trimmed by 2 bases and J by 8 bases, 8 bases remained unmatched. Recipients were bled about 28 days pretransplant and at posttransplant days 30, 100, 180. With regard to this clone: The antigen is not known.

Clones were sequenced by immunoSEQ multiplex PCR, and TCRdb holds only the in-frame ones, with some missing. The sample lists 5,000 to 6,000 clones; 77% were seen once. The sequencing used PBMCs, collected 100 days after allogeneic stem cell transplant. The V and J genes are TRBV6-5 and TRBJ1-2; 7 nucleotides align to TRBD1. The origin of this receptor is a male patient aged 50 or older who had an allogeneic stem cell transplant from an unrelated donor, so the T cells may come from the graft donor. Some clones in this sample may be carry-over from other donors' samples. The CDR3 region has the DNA TGTGCCAGCAGTTACGACAGGGACTTAGAAGGCTACACCTTC. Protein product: CASSYDRDLEGYTF.